Sequencing of this TCR beta chain was carried out in a study of shared clonotypes between healthy human individuals. Across the whole study: Each donor had three CD4 naive, three CD4 memory, two CD8 naive and one CD8 memory plate.

Each replicate PCR on the sorted subsets used 200 to 250 ng DNA (around 30,000 T cell genomes). Original processing methods: Junction-only sequences produced by ImmunoSEQ had no quality scores, so filtering differed. Data came from immunoSEQ multiplex PCR; TCRdb stores just in-frame clones and leaves some out. V, J and clone size were drawn from that table, and D and trimming were deduced from the DNA. The sample lists around 600,000 clones, roughly 95% seen once, with about 0.11% in the top ten. CD8 cells regarded as naive lacked CD45RO, were positively chosen for CCR7, and omitted terminally differentiated effector memory CD45RA+ cells. Comment on this clone: No antigen is known for it.

Overall study results and limits: Generation of non-shared clonotypes was less probable than generation of clonotypes shared by all four donors.

The specimen was naive CD8+ T cells sorted from blood. The origin of this receptor is a woman between 25 and 40 years old in good health.

In nucleotides, the CDR3 is TGTGCCAGCAACCCTGGACAGGGAGCCTACAATGAGCAGTTCTTC. Residues: CASNPGQGAYNEQFF. This rearrangement joins TRBV28 to TRBJ2-1; 8 nucleotides agree with TRBD1. The CDR3 has 15 amino acids. The V and J ends lost 7 bases and 2 bases, in that order; junction bases with no gene match: 7. Per the germline V gene, CDR1 is MDHEN and CDR2 is SYDVKM.